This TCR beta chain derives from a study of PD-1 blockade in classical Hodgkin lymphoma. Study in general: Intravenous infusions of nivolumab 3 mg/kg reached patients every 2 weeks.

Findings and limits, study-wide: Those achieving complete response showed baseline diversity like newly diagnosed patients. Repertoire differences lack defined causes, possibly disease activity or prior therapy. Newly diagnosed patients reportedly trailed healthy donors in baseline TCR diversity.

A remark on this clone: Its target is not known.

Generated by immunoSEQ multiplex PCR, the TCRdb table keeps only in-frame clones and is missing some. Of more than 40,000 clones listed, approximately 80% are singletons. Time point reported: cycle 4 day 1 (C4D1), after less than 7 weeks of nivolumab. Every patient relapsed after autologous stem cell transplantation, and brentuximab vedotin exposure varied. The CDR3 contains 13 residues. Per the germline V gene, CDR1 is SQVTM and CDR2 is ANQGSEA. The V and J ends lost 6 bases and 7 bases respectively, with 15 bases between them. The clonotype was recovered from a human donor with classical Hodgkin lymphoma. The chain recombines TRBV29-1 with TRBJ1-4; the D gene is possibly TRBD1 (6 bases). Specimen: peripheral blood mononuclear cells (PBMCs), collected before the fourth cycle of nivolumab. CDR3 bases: TGCAGCGTGCTGGGGGGCGGGAGTGAAAAACTGTTTTTT. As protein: CSVLGGGSEKLFF. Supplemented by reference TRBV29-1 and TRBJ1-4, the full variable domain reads SAVISQKPSRDICQRGTSLTIQCQVDSQVTMMFWYRQQPGQSLTLIATANQGSEATYESGFVIDKFPISRPNLTFSTLTVSNMSPEDSSIYLCSVLGGGSEKLFFGSGTQLSVL.